The 7 T cell receptor beta chains listed next were all sequenced from one sample in a study of blood T cell repertoires in COVID-19. This table comes from immunoSEQ multiplex PCR, and its TCRdb copy is limited to in-frame clones, with some not included. The sample yields fewer than 250,000 clones, approximately 86% seen once. Sequenced material: peripheral blood. All receptors come from a woman aged 55-69 years with active or convalescent COVID-19.

The chain uses TRBV29-1 and TRBJ2-7; TRBD2 matches at 7 bases. The germline gives CDR1 SQVTM, CDR2 ANQGSEA. J was trimmed by 6 bases and V by 1 base; bases with no gene match: 9. CDR3 length: 14 residues. This CDR3 reads CSVEVGQGGLEQYF. CDR3 in DNA: TGCAGCGTTGAAGTTGGTCAGGGAGGGCTCGAGCAGTACTTC.

The chain is built from TRBV2 and TRBJ2-3; 16 nucleotides match TRBD2. CDR1 is SNHLY and CDR2 is FYNNEI in the germline V gene. The CDR3 totals 16 residues. The J segment lost 4 bases and the V segment lost 8 bases, leaving 6 bases of the junction unmatched. The chain's CDR3 is CASPGTSGGAADTQYF. The DNA of the CDR3 is TGTGCCAGCCCAGGGACTAGCGGGGGGGCCGCAGATACGCAGTATTTT.

The chain carries TRBV7-9 and TRBJ2-3; D remains unclear. Trimming took 5 bases from V and 0 from J, leaving 9 bases between them. CDR1 is SEHNR, CDR2 FQNEAQ, per germline (reference sequence). The CDR3 runs 14 residues. CDR3 bases: TGTGCCAGCAGCCCAACTGCTAGCACAGATACGCAGTATTTT. As protein: CASSPTASTDTQYF.

V usage is TRBV20-1 and J usage is TRBJ1-2; 7 positions match TRBD1. V dropped 3 bases and J dropped 4; count of bases not matched to a gene: 14. Germline V gene sequence: CDR1 DFQATT, CDR2 SNEGSKA (reference sequence). CDR3 length: 16 residues. The CDR3 DNA sequence: TGCAGTGCTAGTTTCCCTCGACAGGGAGAAATCTATGGCTACACCTTC. This translates into CSASFPRQGEIYGYTF.

This rearrangement joins TRBV3-1 (or the pseudogene TRBV3-2) to TRBJ2-5; 16 bases agree with TRBD2. CDR3 length: 18 residues. The germline CDR1 and CDR2 sequences are LGHDT and YNNKEL (reference sequence). With V trimmed by 4 bases and J by 2 bases, 7 bases remained unmatched. The CDR3 bases are TGTGCCAGCAGCCCGGGACTAGCGGGAGGGCCGGCACAAGAGACCCAGTACTTC. This translates into CASSPGLAGGPAQETQYF.

The CDR3 bases are TGTGCCAGCAGCTTAGGGGCTCCCTACGAGCAGTACTTC. It encodes CASSLGAPYEQYF. The gene calls are TRBV11-3 and TRBJ2-7; no clear D gene. With 1 base removed from V and 2 bases from J, the gap between germline ends came to 6 bases. CDR3 length: 13 residues. Looked up from germline, CDR1 is SGHNT and CDR2 is YENEEA.

The chain uses TRBV7-9 and TRBJ1-1; D is perhaps TRBD1 (5 bases). The germline gives CDR1 SEHNR, CDR2 FQNEAQ (reference sequence). V lost 5 bases and J lost 4, with 14 bases in between. This CDR3 spans 14 amino acids. CDR3 DNA sequence: TGTGCCAGCAGCCACGCCAGGGATGGCACTGAAGCTTTCTTT. Translation: CASSHARDGTEAFF.